These 20 T cell receptor beta chains share one sample of origin, sequenced in a study of T cell repertoires in cytomegalovirus infection. TCRdb fed the reads into MiXCR, producing one record per CDR3 protein. Of about a million distinct CDR3 sequences listed, 31% are singletons. Their recognized antigens are unknown. The source material was cultured CD8+ T cells from PBMCs, sampled from culture after CMV antigen stimulation. The receptors come from a human donor in good health (CMV status not recorded). Some clones in this sample may be carry-over from other donors' samples.

The table lists this clonotype with a count of one. The chain couples TRBV10-3 to TRBJ2-3, with D unresolved. Trimming left V 0 bases short and J 7 bases short, with 14 bases between. This CDR3 contains 15 residues. The germline CDR1 and CDR2 sequences are ENHRY and SYGVKD. This CDR3 reads CAISESGQVRHTQYF. CDR3 bases: TGTGCCATCAGTGAGTCGGGTCAGGTCCGCCATACGCAGTATTTT.

The V call is TRBV28, the J call TRBJ2-7; no clear D. The germline gives CDR1 MDHEN, CDR2 SYDVKM. This CDR3 is 12 amino acids long. Trimming removed 5 bases from V and 6 bases from J, with 11 bases in between. CDR3 amino acids: CASSPGSSEQYV. DNA for the CDR3: TGTGCCAGCAGTCCCGGGTCTAGCGAGCAGTACGTC.

This chain uses TRBV7-2 with TRBJ2-3; 9 bases are a match to TRBD2. The CDR3 runs 18 residues. CDR1 is SGHTA, CDR2 FQGNSA, per germline. J gave up 7 bases and V 1 base, and 15 bases lay outside the gene matches. This CDR3 is CASSLEDRGGAKTHTQYF. The CDR3 DNA is TGTGCCAGCAGCTTAGAAGATCGCGGGGGGGCGAAAACCCATACGCAGTATTTT.

Comments on this clonotype: This may arise from a read error, as a much more abundant clone is one base away. The V and J genes are TRBV7-2 and TRBJ2-3; 8 bases align to TRBD2. This CDR3 has 16 residues. Looked up from germline, CDR1 is SGHTA and CDR2 is FQGNSA. Written as DNA, the CDR3 is TGTGCCAGCAGCTTAGGGACTAGCAAAAGCACAGATACGCAGTGTTTT. This encodes CASSLGTSKSTDTQCF.

Only a few counts were recorded for this clonotype. V usage is TRBV7-6 and J usage is TRBJ2-3, with D perhaps TRBD2 (5 bases). Germline V gene sequence: CDR1 SGHVS, CDR2 FNYEAQ. The V end lost 1 base, the J end lost 4 bases, and 15 bases lay between the germline ends. The CDR3 is 16 amino acids. The CDR3 protein is CASSLVPGLMPDTQYF. In DNA form, the CDR3 reads TGTGCCAGCAGCTTAGTCCCGGGATTGATGCCAGATACGCAGTATTTT.

V gene TRBV4-3 combines with J gene TRBJ1-1; possible D gene TRBD1, 5 bases. Germline lookup yields CDR1 LGHNA and CDR2 YSLEER. Deletions cut 0 bases from V and 3 bases from J, with 14 bases between. The CDR3 sequence is 16 residues long. The CDR3 DNA reads as TGCGCCAGCAGCCAAGATTCGGGGGTCGTGGACACTGAAGCTTTCTTT. It encodes CASSQDSGVVDTEAFF.

Many counts were recorded for this clonotype. V gene TRBV7-9 combines with J gene TRBJ2-3, with 12 nucleotides matching TRBD2. Germline assignment: CDR1 SEHNR and CDR2 FQNEAQ (reference sequence). The CDR3 loop spans 23 amino acids. Trimming at V came to 5 bases and at J to 2 bases, leaving 26 bases not matched to a gene. DNA for the CDR3: TGTGCCAGCAGCGTAACTAGCGGGGGGACCAAATACTACCCGGCGCAGCCCACAGATACGCAGTATTTT. This translates into CASSVTSGGTKYYPAQPTDTQYF.

This sequence joins TRBV19 and TRBJ2-3, with D maybe TRBD2 (6 bases). V was shortened by 6 bases and J by 2 bases, with 18 bases between the two germline ends. The CDR3 is 16 amino acids. Germline V gene sequence: CDR1 LNHDA, CDR2 SQIVND (reference sequence). In DNA, the CDR3 is TGTGCCAGTAGACATGCCCCTGGCGGGGTCACAGATACGCAGTATTTT. Amino acid sequence: CASRHAPGGVTDTQYF.

In the case of this clonotype: With a much larger clone just one base away, this may be a read error. The chain carries TRBV7-9 and TRBJ2-3, with D perhaps matching TRBD1 (5 bases). V was cut by 3 bases and J by 2 bases, with 6 bases left in between. Germline values: CDR1 SEHNR, CDR2 FQNEAQ (reference sequence). The CDR3 is made up of 13 amino acids. The CDR3 coding sequence is TGTGCCAGCAGCTTCAGGGTCACAGATACGCAGTATTTT. Protein product: CASSFRVTDTQYF.

There are many counts of this clonotype. V usage is TRBV7-6 and J usage is TRBJ2-4; possible D gene TRBD2, 6 bases. Trimming took 0 bases from V and 8 from J, leaving 11 bases between them. Germline-derived CDR1 and CDR2 are SGHVS and FNYEAQ. The CDR3 totals 14 residues. CDR3 in amino acids: CASSLAWPGDIQYF. The DNA for the CDR3 is TGTGCCAGCAGCTTAGCGTGGCCGGGGGACATTCAGTACTTC.

With respect to this clonotype: One end of the junction is discordant with germline, which a read error may explain. The chain joins TRBV4-1 to TRBJ2-3; no definite D call. This CDR3 spans 15 amino acids. CDR1 is MGHRA, CDR2 YSYEKL, per germline. CDR3 DNA sequence: TGTGCCAGCAGCCAAGATCAAGTACTCACAGATACGCAGTATTTT. Its protein is CASSQDQVLTDTQYF.

This rearrangement joins TRBV11-2 to TRBJ1-6; D gene uncertain. Germline V lookup: CDR1 SGHAT, CDR2 FQNNGV. V lost 5 bases to trimming and J lost 7 bases, with 18 bases between them. The CDR3 has 16 amino acids. This chain's CDR3 is CASSPFLTAENSPLHF. For the CDR3, the DNA is TGTGCCAGCAGCCCTTTTTTAACTGCGGAGAATTCACCCCTCCACTTT.

This clonotype has only a few counts. This rearrangement joins TRBV6-6 to TRBJ2-3, with 11 bases lining up with TRBD2. The V gene end was trimmed by 4 bases and the J gene end by 3 bases; junction bases not matched to a gene: 6. Per the germline V gene, CDR1 is MNHNY and CDR2 is SVGAGI (reference sequence). The CDR3 spans 16 residues. In DNA, the CDR3 is TGTGCCAGCAGTTTCCCATTAGCGGGGGGGACAGATACGCAGTATTTT. Protein: CASSFPLAGGTDTQYF.

The chain uses TRBV20-1 and TRBJ2-1, with D hard to call. This CDR3 has 13 residues. Between the trimmed V and J ends, which lost 3 bases and 7 bases, there was a span of 13 bases. Germline V gives CDR1 DFQATT, CDR2 SNEGSKA (reference sequence). The CDR3 region is CSASLLPANEQFF. DNA for the CDR3: TGCAGTGCTAGTCTACTCCCCGCTAATGAGCAGTTCTTC.

The chain links TRBV6-5 to TRBJ2-1; TRBD1 is a possible D gene (5 bases). The germline V gene has CDR1 MNHEY and CDR2 SVGAGI. The CDR3 sequence is 12 residues long. V was clipped by 4 bases and J by 10 bases, with 11 bases between them. The CDR3 reads CASSSPGREQFF. The CDR3 DNA is TGTGCCAGCAGTTCCCCAGGGCGCGAGCAGTTCTTC.

As to this clonotype: A single base separates this from a much larger clone, so it may be a read error. The chain joins TRBV12-3 or TRBV12-4 to TRBJ1-2, with 8 bases that match TRBD1. The V gene end was trimmed by 2 bases and the J gene end by 10 bases; junction bases not matched to a gene: 9. CDR3 length: 14 residues. The DNA of the CDR3 is TGTGCCAGCAGTTTATCCCCCAGGGGGCATGACTACACCTTC. It encodes CASSLSPRGHDYTF.

This clonotype was seen a handful of times. V is TRBV4-2 and J is TRBJ2-3; TRBD2 matches 15 bases. Trimming at V came to 4 bases and at J to 3 bases, leaving 11 bases not matched to a gene. There are 19 residues in the CDR3. Looked up from germline, CDR1 is LGHNA and CDR2 is YNFKEQ. The CDR3 DNA sequence: TGTGCCAGCAGCCCCATTGGACTAGCGGGGGGGCCGGGTACAGATACGCAGTATTTT. Translating it yields CASSPIGLAGGPGTDTQYF.

This clonotype was counted many times. The gene calls are TRBV27 and TRBJ2-7, with TRBD1 matching over 8 bases. Looked up from germline, CDR1 is MNHEY and CDR2 is SMNVEV (reference sequence). This CDR3 region has 12 residues. Unmatched junction bases numbered 1, after V lost 4 bases and J lost 5 bases. The CDR3 here is CASSSGQDEQYF. As DNA, the CDR3 is TGTGCCAGCAGTTCGGGACAGGACGAGCAGTACTTC.

This clonotype was seen more than once but under ten times. The gene calls are TRBV15 and TRBJ2-7, with D perhaps matching TRBD1 or TRBD2 (6 bases each). The CDR3 runs to 12 residues. Between the trimmed V and J ends, which lost 4 bases and 4 bases, there was a span of 8 bases. Germline V gene sequence: CDR1 LNHNV, CDR2 YYDKDF (reference sequence). The CDR3 reads CATSKGGYEQYF. The CDR3 DNA is TGTGCCACCAGCAAGGGGGGTTACGAGCAGTACTTC.

V is TRBV12-3 or TRBV12-4 and J is TRBJ2-1; 7 positions agree with TRBD2. This CDR3 is 15 amino acids long. With 7 bases clipped from V and 3 bases from J, the junction kept 9 bases outside the gene matches. This chain's CDR3 is CASTTGTIHYNEQFF. Here the CDR3 DNA reads TGTGCCAGCACTACCGGGACTATTCACTACAATGAGCAGTTCTTC.